Listed below are T cell receptor beta chains from one sample, sequenced in a study of blood T cell repertoires in COVID-19. The data were produced by immunoSEQ multiplex PCR, yet TCRdb's version contains in-frame clones alone and is incomplete. The sample lists a few hundred thousand clones; 80% to 90% were seen once. The sample taken for sequencing was peripheral blood. Receptor source: a woman between 45 and 65 years old with acute or convalescent COVID-19. Each CDR3 is given with its conserved first and last residue. Fields, in order: clone size, J gene, V gene, CDR3 protein. Size is stated for part of the rows, as once, few or many counts, or as a class when the clone is expanded.

>-|TRBJ1-2|TRBV2
CASSGDSGYGYTF
>-|TRBJ2-7|TRBV19
CASSTPRAALYEQYF
>-|TRBJ2-3|TRBV9
CASSVVGLATDTQYF
>-|TRBJ1-3|TRBV5-5
CASSLVPRQGVSGNTIYF
>-|TRBJ2-2|TRBV30
CAWMFEWEEESGELFF
>-|TRBJ1-1|TRBV19
CASRGSTTEWVNTEAFF
>-|TRBJ1-2|TRBV28
CASSFRGGLYLNYGYTF
>once|TRBJ1-2|TRBV28
CASTPLGGSYTF
>-|TRBJ1-1|TRBV5-1
CASSYKTGQLNTEAFF
>-|TRBJ2-5|TRBV3-1/TRBV3-2
CASSSPGQAQETQYF
>-|TRBJ1-6|TRBV19
CASSPMDRGNSPLHF
>once|TRBJ2-7|TRBV27
CATTNLGGVYEQYF
>-|TRBJ2-1|TRBV5-4
CASSLGGQNNEQFF
>-|TRBJ1-1|TRBV10-3
CAISDGQTMNTEAFF
>-|TRBJ1-3|TRBV11-2
CASSLRITQRSGNTIYF
>-|TRBJ2-7|TRBV7-2
CASSLVSGTGLYEQYF
>-|TRBJ2-3|TRBV11-2
CASSHPLADLTDTQYF
>-|TRBJ2-7|TRBV5-1
CASSLSGGPSYEQYF
>-|TRBJ2-7|TRBV7-3
CASSRQGTGEQYF
>once|TRBJ1-1|TRBV27
CASSPLRTGTDWETEAFF
>once|TRBJ1-1|TRBV4-3
CASSQDGQGARAFF
>-|TRBJ2-7|TRBV27
CASSLGLGHIAYEQYF
>-|TRBJ1-1|TRBV6-5
CASSYSGGGQNTEAFF
>few|TRBJ2-7|TRBV28
CASSLSSYEQYF
>-|TRBJ2-5|TRBV5-5
CASTRPQGAGVAQETQYF
>-|TRBJ1-2|TRBV19
CASIMTGGAKYGYTF
>once|TRBJ2-1|TRBV5-1
CASSLAIAGANEQFF
>-|TRBJ1-4|TRBV5-1
CASSSGQGLSEKLFF
>-|TRBJ1-2|TRBV5-6
CASSPGGYGYTF